This T cell receptor (beta chain) was recorded in a study of blood T cells in healthy people across ages. Study-wide context: There was about one barcoded beta molecule captured by template switching per two T cells.

Germline-derived CDR1 and CDR2 are DFQATT and SNEGSKA (reference sequence). The CDR3 is 13 amino acids. No fewer than 6 million PBMCs went into each sample. Whole-study findings and limits: Age advanced and TCR beta diversity per million T cells fell, roughly linearly.

Together with a sample-barcoded 5' primer, a J-beta primer mix was included in a second PCR lasting about 6 to 11 cycles. Individual samples furnished no less than 2.5 million CDR3-containing paired-end reads apiece. One entry per CDR3 protein, called by TCRdb with MiXCR from the 5' RACE reads. The repertoire holds approximately 940,000 distinct CDR3 sequences, with around 48% as singletons. As to this clonotype: The target antigen is unknown. The junction departs from the called germline gene at one end, perhaps through a read error.

V gene TRBV20-1 combines with J gene TRBJ2-5; D is unresolved. The receptor was isolated from a man aged 25 to 40 in good health. Sequencing used blood. The CDR3 protein is CSARGDIQEAQYF. In DNA, the CDR3 is TGCAGTGCTAGAGGGGATATTCAAGAGGCCCAGTACTTC.